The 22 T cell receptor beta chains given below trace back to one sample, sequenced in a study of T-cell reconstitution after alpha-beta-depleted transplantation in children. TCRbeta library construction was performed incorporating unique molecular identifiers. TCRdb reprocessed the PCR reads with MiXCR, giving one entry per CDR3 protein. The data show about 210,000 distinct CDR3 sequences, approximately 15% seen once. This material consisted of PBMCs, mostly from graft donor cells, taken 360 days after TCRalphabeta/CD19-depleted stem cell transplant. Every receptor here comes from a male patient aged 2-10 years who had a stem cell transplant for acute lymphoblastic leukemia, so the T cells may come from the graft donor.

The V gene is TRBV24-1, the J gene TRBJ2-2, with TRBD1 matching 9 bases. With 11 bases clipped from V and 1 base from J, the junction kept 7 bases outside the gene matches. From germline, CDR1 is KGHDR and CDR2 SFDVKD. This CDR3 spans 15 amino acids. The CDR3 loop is CARRKGQGNTGELFF. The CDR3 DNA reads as TGTGCCAGACGAAAGGGACAGGGGAACACCGGGGAGCTGTTTTTT.

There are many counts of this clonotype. CDR3 protein: CASSLRGSGGGPPWSYNEQFF. CDR3 sequence (DNA): TGCGCCAGCAGCTTGCGGGGCAGCGGGGGGGGCCCTCCTTGGTCCTACAATGAGCAGTTCTTC. The V and J genes are TRBV5-1 and TRBJ2-1, with 10 bases that match TRBD2. Germline V gives CDR1 SGHRS, CDR2 YFSETQ. This CDR3 comprises 21 residues. The V and J ends lost 1 base and 1 base, in that order; junction bases with no gene match: 17. The full variable domain, its missing parts supplied by reference TRBV5-1 and TRBJ2-1, is KAGVTQTPRYLIKTRGQQVTLSCSPISGHRSVSWYQQTPGQGLQFLFEYFSETQRNKGNFPGRFSGRQFSNSRSEMNVSTLELGDSALYLCASSLRGSGGGPPWSYNEQFFGPGTRLTVL.

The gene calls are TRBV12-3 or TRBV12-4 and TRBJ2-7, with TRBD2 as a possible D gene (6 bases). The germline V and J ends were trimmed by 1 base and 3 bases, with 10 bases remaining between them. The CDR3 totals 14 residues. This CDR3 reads CASSLDGTLYEQYF. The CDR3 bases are TGTGCCAGCAGTTTAGACGGGACTCTCTACGAGCAGTACTTC.

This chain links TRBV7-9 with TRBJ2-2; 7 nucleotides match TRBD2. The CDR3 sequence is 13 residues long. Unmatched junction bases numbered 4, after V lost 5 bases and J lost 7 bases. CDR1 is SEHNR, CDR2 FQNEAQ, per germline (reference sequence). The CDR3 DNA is TGTGCCAGCAGCCAACTAGCGCTCGGGGAGCTGTTTTTT. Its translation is CASSQLALGELFF.

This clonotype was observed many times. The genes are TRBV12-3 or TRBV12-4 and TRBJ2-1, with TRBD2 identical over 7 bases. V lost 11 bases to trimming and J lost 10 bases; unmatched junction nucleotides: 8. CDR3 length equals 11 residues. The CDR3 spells CAGEREGEQFF. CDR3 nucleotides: TGTGCCGGCGAAAGGGAGGGCGAGCAGTTCTTC.

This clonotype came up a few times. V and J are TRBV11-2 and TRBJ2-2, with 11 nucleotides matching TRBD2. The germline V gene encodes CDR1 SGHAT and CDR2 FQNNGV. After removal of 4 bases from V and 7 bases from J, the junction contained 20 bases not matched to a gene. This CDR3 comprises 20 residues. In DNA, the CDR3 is TGTGCCAGCAGCTCACTAGATATCGGCCTTACTAGCGGGGGTGGCGGGGAGCTGTTTTTT. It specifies CASSSLDIGLTSGGGGELFF.

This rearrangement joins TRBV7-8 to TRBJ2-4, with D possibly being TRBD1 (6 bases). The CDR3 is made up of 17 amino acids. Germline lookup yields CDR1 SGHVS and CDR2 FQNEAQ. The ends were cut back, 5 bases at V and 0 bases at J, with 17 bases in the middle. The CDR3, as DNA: TGTGCCAGCAGCCCTAGTTTCGGACAGTTAGCCAAAAACATTCAGTACTTC. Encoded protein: CASSPSFGQLAKNIQYF.

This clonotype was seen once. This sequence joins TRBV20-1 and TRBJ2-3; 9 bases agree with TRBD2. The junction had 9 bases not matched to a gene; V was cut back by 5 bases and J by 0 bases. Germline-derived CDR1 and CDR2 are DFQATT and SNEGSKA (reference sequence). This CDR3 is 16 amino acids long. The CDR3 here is CSAQALAGTSTDTQYF. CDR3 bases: TGCAGTGCTCAGGCGCTAGCGGGGACTAGCACAGATACGCAGTATTTT.

CDR3 amino acids: CASGLVRSTAVSGANVLTF. CDR3 nucleotide sequence: TGTGCTAGTGGTTTGGTTCGGTCGACCGCTGTATCTGGGGCCAACGTCCTGACTTTC. The chain has TRBV12-5 and TRBJ2-6; no reliable D call. Trimming removed 0 bases at V and 1 base at J, with 16 bases between. CDR3 length: 19 residues. Germline V gene sequence: CDR1 LGHNT, CDR2 FRNRAP.

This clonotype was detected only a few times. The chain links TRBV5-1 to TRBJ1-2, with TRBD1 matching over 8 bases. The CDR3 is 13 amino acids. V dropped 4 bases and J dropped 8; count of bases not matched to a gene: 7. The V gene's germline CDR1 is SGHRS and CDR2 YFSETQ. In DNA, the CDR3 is TGCGCCAGCAGCCCACAGGGGGATAGCGGCTACACCTTC. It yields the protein CASSPQGDSGYTF.

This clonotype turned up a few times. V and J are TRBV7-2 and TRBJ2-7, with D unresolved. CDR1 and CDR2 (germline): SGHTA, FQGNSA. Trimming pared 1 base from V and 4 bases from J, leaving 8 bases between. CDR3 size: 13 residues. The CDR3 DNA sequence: TGTGCCAGCAGCTTAGGGGTGCGATACGAGCAGTACTTC. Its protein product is CASSLGVRYEQYF.

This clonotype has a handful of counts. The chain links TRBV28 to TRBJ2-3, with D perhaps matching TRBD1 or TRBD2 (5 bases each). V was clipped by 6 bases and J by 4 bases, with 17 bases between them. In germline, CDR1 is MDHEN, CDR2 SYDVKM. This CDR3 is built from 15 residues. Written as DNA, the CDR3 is TGTGCCAGCAGCCCTAGGGGAGTAAGGGCAGATACGCAGTATTTT. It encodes CASSPRGVRADTQYF.

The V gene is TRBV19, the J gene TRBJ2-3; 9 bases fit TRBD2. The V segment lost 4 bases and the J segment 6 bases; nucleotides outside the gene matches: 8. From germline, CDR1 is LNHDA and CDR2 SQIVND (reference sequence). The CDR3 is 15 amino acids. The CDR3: CASSTWIAGVDTQYF. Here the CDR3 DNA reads TGTGCCAGTAGTACCTGGATAGCGGGGGTGGATACGCAGTATTTT.

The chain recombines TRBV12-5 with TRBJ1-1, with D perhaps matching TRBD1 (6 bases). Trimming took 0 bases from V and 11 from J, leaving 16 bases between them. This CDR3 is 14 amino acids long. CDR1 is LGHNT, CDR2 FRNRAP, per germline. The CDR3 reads CASGLVSGQREAFF. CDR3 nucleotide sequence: TGTGCTAGTGGTTTGGTATCTGGACAGAGGGAGGCTTTCTTT.

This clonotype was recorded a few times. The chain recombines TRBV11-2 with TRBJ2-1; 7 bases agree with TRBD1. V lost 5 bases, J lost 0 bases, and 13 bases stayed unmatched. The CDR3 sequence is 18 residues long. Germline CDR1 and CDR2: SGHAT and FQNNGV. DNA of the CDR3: TGTGCCAGCAGCCCGTGGGGGCAGGGGGTGAGCTCCTACAATGAGCAGTTCTTC. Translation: CASSPWGQGVSSYNEQFF.

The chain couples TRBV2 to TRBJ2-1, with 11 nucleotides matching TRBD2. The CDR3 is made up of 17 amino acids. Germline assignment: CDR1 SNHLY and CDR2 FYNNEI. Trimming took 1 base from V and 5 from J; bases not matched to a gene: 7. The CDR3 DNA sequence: TGTGCCAGCAGTGAAGACCCTAGACTAGCGGGGCACAATGAGCAGTTCTTC. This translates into CASSEDPRLAGHNEQFF.

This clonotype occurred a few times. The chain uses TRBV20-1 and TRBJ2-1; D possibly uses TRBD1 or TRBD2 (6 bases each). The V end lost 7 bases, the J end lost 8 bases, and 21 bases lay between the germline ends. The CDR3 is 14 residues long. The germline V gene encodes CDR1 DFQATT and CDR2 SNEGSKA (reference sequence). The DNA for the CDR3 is TGCAGTGTAGGGAATGGGGGGCCGGGAGATGAGCAGTTCTTC. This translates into CSVGNGGPGDEQFF.

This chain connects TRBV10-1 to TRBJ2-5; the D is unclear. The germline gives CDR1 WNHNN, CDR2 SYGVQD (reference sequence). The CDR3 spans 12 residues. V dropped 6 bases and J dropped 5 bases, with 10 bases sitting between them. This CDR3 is CASSDFGETQYF. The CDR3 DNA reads TGCGCCAGCAGCGATTTTGGGGAGACCCAGTACTTC.

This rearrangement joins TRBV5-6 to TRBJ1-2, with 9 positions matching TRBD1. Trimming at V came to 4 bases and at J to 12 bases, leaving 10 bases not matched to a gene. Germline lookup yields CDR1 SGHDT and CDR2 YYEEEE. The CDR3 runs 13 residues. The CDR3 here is CASSARDRVVHTF. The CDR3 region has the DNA TGTGCCAGCAGCGCCCGGGACAGGGTGGTCCACACCTTC. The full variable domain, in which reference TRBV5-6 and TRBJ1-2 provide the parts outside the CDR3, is DAGVTQSPTHLIKTRGQQVTLRCSPKSGHDTVSWYQQALGQGPQFIFQYYEEEERQRGNFPDRFSGHQFPNYSSELNVNALLLGDSALYLCASSARDRVVHTFGSGTRLTVV.

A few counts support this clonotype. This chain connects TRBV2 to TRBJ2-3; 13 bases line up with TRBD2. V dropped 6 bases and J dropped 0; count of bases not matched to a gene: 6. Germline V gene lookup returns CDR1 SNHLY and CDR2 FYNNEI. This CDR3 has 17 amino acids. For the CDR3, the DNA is TGTGCCAGCAGATTCGGGACTAGCGGGGCTAGCACAGATACGCAGTATTTT. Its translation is CASRFGTSGASTDTQYF.

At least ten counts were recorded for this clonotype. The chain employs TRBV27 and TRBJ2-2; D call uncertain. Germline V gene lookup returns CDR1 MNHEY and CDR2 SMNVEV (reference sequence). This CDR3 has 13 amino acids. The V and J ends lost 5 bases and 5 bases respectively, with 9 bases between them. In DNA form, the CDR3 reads TGTGCCAGCAGTCTTTACGGTACCGGGGAGCTGTTTTTT. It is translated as CASSLYGTGELFF.

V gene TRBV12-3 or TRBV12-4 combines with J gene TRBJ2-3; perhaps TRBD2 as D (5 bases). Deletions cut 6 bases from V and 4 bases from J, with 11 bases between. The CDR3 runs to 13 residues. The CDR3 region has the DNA TGTGCCAGCAGCTCCGGGATATCAGATACGCAGTATTTT. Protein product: CASSSGISDTQYF.